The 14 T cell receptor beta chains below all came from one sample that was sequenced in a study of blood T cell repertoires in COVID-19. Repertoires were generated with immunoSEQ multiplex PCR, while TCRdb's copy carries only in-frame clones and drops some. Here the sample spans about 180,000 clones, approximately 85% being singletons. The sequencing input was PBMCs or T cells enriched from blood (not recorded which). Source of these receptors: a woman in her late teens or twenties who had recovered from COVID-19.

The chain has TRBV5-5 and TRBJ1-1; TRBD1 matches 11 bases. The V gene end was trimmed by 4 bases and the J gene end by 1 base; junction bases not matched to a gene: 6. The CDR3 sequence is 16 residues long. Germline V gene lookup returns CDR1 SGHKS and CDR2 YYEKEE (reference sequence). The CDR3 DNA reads TGTGCCAGCAGCCAATGGGACAGGGGGACGAACACTGAAGCTTTCTTT. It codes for CASSQWDRGTNTEAFF. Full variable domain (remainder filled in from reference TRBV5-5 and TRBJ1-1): DAGVTQSPTHLIKTRGQQVTLRCSPISGHKSVSWYQQVLGQGPQFIFQYYEKEERGRGNFPDRFSARQFPNYSSELNVNALLLGDSALYLCASSQWDRGTNTEAFFGQGTRLTVV.

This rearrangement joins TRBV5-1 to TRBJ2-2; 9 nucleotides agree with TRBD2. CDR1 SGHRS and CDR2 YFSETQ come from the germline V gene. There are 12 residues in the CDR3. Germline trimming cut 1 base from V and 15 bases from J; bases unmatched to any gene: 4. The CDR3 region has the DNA TGCGCCAGCAGCTTGAGCGGGGGGAGGATGTTTTTT. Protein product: CASSLSGGRMFF.

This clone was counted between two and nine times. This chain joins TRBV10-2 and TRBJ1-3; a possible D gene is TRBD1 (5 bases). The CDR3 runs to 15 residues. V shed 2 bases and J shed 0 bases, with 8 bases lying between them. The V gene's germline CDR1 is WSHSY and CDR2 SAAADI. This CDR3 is CASSEGGSSGNTIYF. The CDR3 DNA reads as TGCGCCAGCAGTGAGGGGGGGAGCTCTGGAAACACCATATATTTT.

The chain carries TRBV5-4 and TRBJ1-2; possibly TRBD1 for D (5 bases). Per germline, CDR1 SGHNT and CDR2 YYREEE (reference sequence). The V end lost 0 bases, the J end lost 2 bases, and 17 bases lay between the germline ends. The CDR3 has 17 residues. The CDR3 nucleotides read TGTGCCAGCAGCTTGGCCGCCGGTGGAGGGGCAAACTATGGCTACACCTTC. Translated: CASSLAAGGGANYGYTF.

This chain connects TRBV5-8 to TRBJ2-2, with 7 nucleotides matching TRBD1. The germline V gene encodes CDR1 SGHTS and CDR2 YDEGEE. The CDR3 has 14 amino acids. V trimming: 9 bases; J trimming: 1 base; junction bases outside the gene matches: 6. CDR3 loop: CANPDRVNTGELFF. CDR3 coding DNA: TGTGCCAACCCTGACAGGGTGAACACCGGGGAGCTGTTTTTT.

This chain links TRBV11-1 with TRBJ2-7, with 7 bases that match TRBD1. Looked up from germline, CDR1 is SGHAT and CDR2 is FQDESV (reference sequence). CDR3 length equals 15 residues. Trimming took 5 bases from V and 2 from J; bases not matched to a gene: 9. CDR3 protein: CASSPPRQGTYEQYF. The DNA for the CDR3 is TGTGCCAGCAGCCCCCCCAGACAGGGAACCTACGAGCAGTACTTC.

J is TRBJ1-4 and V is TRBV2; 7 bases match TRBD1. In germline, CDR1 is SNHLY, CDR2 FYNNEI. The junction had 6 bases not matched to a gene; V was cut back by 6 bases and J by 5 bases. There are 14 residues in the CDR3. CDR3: CASSRQGMNEKLFF. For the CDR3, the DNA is TGTGCCAGCAGCCGACAGGGTATGAATGAAAAACTGTTTTTT.

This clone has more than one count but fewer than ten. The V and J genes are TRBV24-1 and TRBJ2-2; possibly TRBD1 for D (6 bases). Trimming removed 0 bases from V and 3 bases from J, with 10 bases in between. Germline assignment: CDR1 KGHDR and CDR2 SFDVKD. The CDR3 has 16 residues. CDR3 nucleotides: TGTGCCACCAGTGATTTGCGGTCAGGGGACACCGGGGAGCTGTTTTTT. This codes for CATSDLRSGDTGELFF.

The CDR3 DNA is TGCGCCAGCAGCTGGAGCGGGGGGCCCACAGATACGCAGTATTTT. Translated, it gives CASSWSGGPTDTQYF. The gene calls are TRBV5-1 and TRBJ2-3, with 9 positions matching TRBD2. The V and J ends lost 3 bases and 2 bases, in that order; junction bases with no gene match: 4. The CDR3 has 15 amino acids. Germline-derived CDR1 and CDR2 are SGHRS and YFSETQ.

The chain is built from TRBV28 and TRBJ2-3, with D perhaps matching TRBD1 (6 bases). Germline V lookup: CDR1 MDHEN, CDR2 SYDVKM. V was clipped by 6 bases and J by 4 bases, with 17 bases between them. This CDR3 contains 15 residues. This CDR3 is CASSRTAGESDTQYF. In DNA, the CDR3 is TGTGCCAGCAGCCGGACCGCAGGGGAATCAGATACGCAGTATTTT.

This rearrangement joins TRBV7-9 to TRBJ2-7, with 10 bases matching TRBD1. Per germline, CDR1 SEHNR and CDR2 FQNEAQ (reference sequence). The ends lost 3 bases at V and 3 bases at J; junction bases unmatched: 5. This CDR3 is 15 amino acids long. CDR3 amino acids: CASSLSGTGVYEQYF. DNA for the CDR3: TGTGCCAGCAGCTTGTCCGGGACAGGGGTCTACGAGCAGTACTTC.

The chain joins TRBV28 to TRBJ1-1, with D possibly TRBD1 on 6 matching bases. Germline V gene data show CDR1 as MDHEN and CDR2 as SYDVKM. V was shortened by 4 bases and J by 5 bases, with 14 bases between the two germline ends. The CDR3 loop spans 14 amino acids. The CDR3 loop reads CASSSHRDGTEAFF. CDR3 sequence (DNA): TGTGCCAGCAGTTCCCACAGGGATGGAACTGAAGCTTTCTTT.

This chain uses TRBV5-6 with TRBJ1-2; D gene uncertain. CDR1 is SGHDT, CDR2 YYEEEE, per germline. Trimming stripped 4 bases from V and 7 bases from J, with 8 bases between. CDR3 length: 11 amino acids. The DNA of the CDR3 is TGTGCCAGCAGCAATCCGTTTGGCTACACCTTC. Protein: CASSNPFGYTF.

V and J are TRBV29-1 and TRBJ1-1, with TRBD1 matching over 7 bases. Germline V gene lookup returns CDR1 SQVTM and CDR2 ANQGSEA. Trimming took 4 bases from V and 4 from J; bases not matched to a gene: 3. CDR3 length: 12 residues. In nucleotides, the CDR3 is TGCAGCGTTGGGGCAGGGGGCACTGAAGCTTTCTTT. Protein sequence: CSVGAGGTEAFF.